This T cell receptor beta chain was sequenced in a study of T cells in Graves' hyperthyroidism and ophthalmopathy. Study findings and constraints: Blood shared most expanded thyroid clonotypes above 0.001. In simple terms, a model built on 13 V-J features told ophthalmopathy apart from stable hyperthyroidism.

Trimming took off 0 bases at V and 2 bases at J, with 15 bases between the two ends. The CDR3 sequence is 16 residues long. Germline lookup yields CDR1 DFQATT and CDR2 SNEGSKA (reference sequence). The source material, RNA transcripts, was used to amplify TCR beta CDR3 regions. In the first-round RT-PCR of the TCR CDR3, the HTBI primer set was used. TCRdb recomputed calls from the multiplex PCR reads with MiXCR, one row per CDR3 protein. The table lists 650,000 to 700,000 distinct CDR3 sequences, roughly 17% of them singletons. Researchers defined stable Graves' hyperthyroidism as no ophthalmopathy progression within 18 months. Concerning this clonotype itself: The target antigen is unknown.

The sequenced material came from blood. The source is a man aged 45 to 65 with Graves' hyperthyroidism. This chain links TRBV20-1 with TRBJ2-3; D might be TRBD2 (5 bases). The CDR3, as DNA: TGCAGTGCTAGAGAGGGAAGTCCGGACTTCACAGATACGCAGTATTTT. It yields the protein CSAREGSPDFTDTQYF.